Sequencing of this T cell receptor beta chain was carried out in a study of CD8+CD57+ T cells in acquired aplastic anemia. Genomic DNA was employed as the template in profiling TCR beta VDJ and CDR3. From the reads, TCRdb called clonotypes with MiXCR, one entry per CDR3 protein. The sample gives roughly 160,000 distinct CDR3 sequences, over 55% of which show up once; approximately 42% is in the top ten. In its sample, this clonotype was seen a few times. Its antigen is currently unknown. Germline V gene lookup returns CDR1 WSHSY and CDR2 SAAADI. The ends lost 6 bases at V and 3 bases at J; junction bases unmatched: 5. This CDR3 has 15 amino acids. General observations from the study: Roughly 31 CD8+ CDR3 sequences were shared between patients and controls. Significance was not reached for CD8+ Simpson's diversity between patients and controls.

Patients chosen for sequencing had shown CD8+CD57+ cell expansion by flow cytometry. All patients had severe acquired aplastic anemia. The TCR sequence derives from a human donor with aplastic anemia. The genes are TRBV10-2 and TRBJ2-2; 9 positions agree with TRBD2. Material for sequencing was sorted CD4+, CD8+, or CD8+CD57+ T cells (not recorded which) from PBMCs. The CDR3 sequence is CASSLAGVDTGELFF. Here the CDR3 DNA reads TGCGCCAGCAGCTTAGCGGGAGTCGACACCGGGGAGCTGTTTTTT.